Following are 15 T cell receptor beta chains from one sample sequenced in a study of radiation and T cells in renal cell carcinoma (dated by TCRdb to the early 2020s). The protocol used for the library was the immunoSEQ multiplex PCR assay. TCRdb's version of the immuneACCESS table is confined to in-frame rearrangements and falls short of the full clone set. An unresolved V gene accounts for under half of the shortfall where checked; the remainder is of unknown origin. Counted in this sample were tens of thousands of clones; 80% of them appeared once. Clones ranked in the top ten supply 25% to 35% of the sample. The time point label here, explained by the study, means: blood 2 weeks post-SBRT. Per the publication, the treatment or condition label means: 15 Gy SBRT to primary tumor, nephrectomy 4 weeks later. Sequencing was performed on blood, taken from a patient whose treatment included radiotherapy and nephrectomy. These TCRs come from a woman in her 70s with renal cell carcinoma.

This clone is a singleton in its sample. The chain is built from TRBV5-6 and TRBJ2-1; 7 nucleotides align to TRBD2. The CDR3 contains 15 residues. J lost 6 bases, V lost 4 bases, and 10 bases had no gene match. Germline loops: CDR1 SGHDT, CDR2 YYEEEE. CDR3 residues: CASSGRGRAFNEQFF. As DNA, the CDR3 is TGTGCCAGCAGCGGCCGGGGGAGGGCCTTCAATGAGCAGTTCTTC.

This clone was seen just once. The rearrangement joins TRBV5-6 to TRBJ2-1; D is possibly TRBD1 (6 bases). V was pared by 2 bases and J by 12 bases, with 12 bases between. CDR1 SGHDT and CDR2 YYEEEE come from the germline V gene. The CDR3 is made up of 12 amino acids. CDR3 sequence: CASSFNRAVQFF. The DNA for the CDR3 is TGTGCCAGCAGCTTTAACAGGGCGGTGCAGTTCTTC.

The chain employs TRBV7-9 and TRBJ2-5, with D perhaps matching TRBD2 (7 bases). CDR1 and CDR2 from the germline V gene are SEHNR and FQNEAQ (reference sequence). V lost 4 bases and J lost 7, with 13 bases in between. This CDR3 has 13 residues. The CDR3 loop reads CASSSGGPGTQYF. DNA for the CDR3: TGTGCCAGCAGCTCCGGGGGGCCGGGGACCCAGTACTTC.

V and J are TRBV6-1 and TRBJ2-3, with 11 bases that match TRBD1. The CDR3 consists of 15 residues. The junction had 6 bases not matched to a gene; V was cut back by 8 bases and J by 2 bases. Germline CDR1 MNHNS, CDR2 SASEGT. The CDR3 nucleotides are TGTGCCAGCCGAAGGGACAGGGGGGTCACAGATACGCAGTATTTT. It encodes CASRRDRGVTDTQYF.

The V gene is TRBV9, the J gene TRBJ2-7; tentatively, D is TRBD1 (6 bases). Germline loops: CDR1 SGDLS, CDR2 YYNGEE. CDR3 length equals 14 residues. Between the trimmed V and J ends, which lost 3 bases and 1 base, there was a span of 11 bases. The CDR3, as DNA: TGTGCCAGCAGCGCGGACAGCCTTTCCTACGAGCAGTACTTC. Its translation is CASSADSLSYEQYF.

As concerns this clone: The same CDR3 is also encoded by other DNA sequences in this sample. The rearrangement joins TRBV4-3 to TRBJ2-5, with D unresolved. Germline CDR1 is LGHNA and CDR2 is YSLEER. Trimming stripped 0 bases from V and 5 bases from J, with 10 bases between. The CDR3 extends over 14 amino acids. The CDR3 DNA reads TGCGCCAGCAGCCAAGATCGAGTGAGGGAGACCCAGTACTTC. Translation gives CASSQDRVRETQYF.

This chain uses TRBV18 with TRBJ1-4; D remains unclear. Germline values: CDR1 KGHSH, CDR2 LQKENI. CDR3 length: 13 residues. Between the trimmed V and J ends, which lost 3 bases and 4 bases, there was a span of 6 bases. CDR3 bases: TGTGCCAGCTCACCCAATAGTAATGAAAAACTGTTTTTT. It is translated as CASSPNSNEKLFF.

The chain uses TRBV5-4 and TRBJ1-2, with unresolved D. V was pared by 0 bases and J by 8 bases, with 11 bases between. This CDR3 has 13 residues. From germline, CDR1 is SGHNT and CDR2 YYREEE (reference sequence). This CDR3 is CASSLGGDLGYTF. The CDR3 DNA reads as TGTGCCAGCAGCTTGGGTGGAGATTTGGGCTACACCTTC.

The CDR3: CASSLGVSSGDQETQYF. The CDR3 DNA is TGCGCCAGCAGCTTGGGAGTCTCTAGCGGGGACCAAGAGACCCAGTACTTC. The rearrangement uses TRBV5-1 and TRBJ2-5, with 9 bases fitting TRBD2. Germline values: CDR1 SGHRS, CDR2 YFSETQ. V was pared by 0 bases and J by 0 bases, with 6 bases of the junction left unmatched. This CDR3 has 17 amino acids.

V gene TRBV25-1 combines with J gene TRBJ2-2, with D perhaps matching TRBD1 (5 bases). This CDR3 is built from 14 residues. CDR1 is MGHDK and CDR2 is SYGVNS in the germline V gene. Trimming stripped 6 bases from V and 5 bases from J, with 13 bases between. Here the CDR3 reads CASRDTLVTGELFF. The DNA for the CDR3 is TGTGCCAGCAGGGACACGTTAGTTACCGGGGAGCTGTTTTTT.

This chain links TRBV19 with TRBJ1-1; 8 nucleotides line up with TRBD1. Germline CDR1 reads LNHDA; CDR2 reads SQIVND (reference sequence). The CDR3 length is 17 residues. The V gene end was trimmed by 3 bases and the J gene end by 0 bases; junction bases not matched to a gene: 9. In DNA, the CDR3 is TGTGCCAGTAGTATTCCCCCCCTGGACAGGGTGAACACTGAAGCTTTCTTT. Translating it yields CASSIPPLDRVNTEAFF.

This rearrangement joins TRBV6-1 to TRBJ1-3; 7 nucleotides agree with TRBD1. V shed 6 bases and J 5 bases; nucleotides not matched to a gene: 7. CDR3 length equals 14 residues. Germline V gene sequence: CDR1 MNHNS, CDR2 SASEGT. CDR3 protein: CASRLGTARNTIYF. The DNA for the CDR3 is TGTGCCAGCAGACTCGGGACAGCGAGAAACACCATATATTTT.

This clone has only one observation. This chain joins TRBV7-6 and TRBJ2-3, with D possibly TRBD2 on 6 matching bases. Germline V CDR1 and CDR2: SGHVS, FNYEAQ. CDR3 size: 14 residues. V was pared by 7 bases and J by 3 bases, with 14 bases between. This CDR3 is CASTRLATTDTQYF. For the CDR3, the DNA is TGTGCCAGCACCCGGCTAGCGACGACAGATACGCAGTATTTT.

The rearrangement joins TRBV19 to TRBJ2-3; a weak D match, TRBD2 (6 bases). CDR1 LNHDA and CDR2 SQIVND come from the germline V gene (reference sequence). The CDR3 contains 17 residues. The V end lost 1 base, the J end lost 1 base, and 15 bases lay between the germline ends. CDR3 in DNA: TGTGCCAGTAGTATAGTTGGTGCGGGGCACCGCACAGATACGCAGTATTTT. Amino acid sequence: CASSIVGAGHRTDTQYF. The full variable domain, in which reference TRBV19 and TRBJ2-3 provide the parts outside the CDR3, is DGGITQSPKYLFRKEGQNVTLSCEQNLNHDAMYWYRQDPGQGLRLIYYSQIVNDFQKGDIAEGYSVSREKKESFPLTVTSAQKNPTAFYLCASSIVGAGHRTDTQYFGPGTRLTVL.

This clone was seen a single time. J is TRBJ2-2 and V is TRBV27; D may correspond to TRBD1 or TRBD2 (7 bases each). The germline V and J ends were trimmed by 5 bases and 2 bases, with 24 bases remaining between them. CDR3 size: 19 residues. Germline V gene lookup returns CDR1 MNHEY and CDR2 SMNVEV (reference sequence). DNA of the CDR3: TGTGCCAGCAGTCGGCGCGTAGGGCAGGGGGGGAAAAACACCGGGGAGCTGTTTTTT. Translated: CASSRRVGQGGKNTGELFF.